This T cell receptor (beta chain) was identified during a study of OX40 agonist ivuxolimab in advanced cancers. CDR3 length equals 14 residues. Trimming cost V 5 bases and J 4 bases, with 14 bases left between them. Germline CDR1 and CDR2: MDHEN and SYDVKM. TCRdb's copy holds only in-frame clones and misses some; the assay was immunoSEQ multiplex PCR. The data contain approximately 30,000 clones, about nine tenths of them singletons. This sequence originates from an adult with an advanced solid tumor such as melanoma, head and neck, liver or kidney cancer. The chain employs TRBV28 and TRBJ1-2; weak D call: TRBD1 (6 bases). Material: CD4+ or CD8+ T cells sorted from blood, obtained in a trial of the OX40 agonist ivuxolimab. In DNA, the CDR3 is TGTGCCAGCAGTCTACCTCGGGGGGCCTATGGCTACACCTTC. It encodes CASSLPRGAYGYTF.